This T cell receptor (beta chain) was sequenced during a study of blood T cell repertoires in COVID-19. Study-wide background: The samples span acute and convalescent COVID-19 from the United States, Italy and Spain. In each case, the material was cDNA or gDNA derived from T cells, B-cell-depleted T cells, or PBMCs.

Original processing methods: Scientists estimated how many nucleated cells there were by amplifying reference gene primers. Measured with immunoSEQ multiplex PCR; TCRdb has only the in-frame clones, and not every one. For V, J and clone size, that table is used; D and trimming come from the DNA. The sample has 30,000 to 45,000 clones; more than 60% are singletons. The length of the CDR3 is 13 residues. CDR1 is SGHTA, CDR2 FQGNSA, per germline. Trimming removed 1 base at V and 7 bases at J, with 8 bases between. V gene TRBV7-2 combines with J gene TRBJ2-1; D remains unclear. The sample comprised peripheral blood. This receptor was taken from a man aged 60 to 75 with active COVID-19. CDR3 DNA sequence: TGTGCCAGCAGCTTAGGATCGCAGAATGAGCAGTTCTTC. This gives the protein CASSLGSQNEQFF.